These T cell receptor beta chains were read from a single sample in a study of blood T cells in healthy people across ages. TCRdb passed the 5' RACE reads through MiXCR, listing each CDR3 protein once. In the table there are approximately 760,000 distinct CDR3 sequences, around 25% of which are singletons. The same sample was also studied in work on T cells of mothers and their children.

Sequenced: blood. These receptors originate from a boy between 5 and 17 years old in good health. CDR3s include the opening cysteine and the closing phenylalanine or tryptophan. A D gene is named only where the DNA matches it firmly. Not all rows give a size; the values are once, few, many and, for expanded clones, a class.

d_gene: -; abundance: few; j_gene: TRBJ2-1; v_gene: TRBV12-3/TRBV12-4; CDR3aa: CASSLLTDEQFF; CDR3nt: TGTGCCAGCAGTTTACTAACCGATGAGCAGTTCTTC
d_gene: -; abundance: -; j_gene: TRBJ2-5; v_gene: TRBV20-1; CDR3aa: CSARTEKETQYF; CDR3nt: TGCAGTGCTAGGACGGAGAAAGAGACCCAGTACTTC
d_gene: -; abundance: few; j_gene: TRBJ2-4; v_gene: TRBV20-1; CDR3aa: CSAKADGYAQNIQYF; CDR3nt: TGCAGTGCCAAAGCGGACGGGTACGCCCAAAACATTCAGTACTTC
d_gene: -; abundance: -; j_gene: TRBJ2-5; v_gene: TRBV20-1; CDR3aa: CSASKNQETQYF; CDR3nt: TGCAGTGCCAGTAAAAATCAAGAGACCCAGTACTTC
d_gene: TRBD1; abundance: few; j_gene: TRBJ2-5; v_gene: TRBV5-8; CDR3aa: CASSSPTTGLQETQYF; CDR3nt: TGTGCCAGCAGCTCCCCAACGACAGGGCTACAAGAGACCCAGTACTTC
d_gene: TRBD1; abundance: many; j_gene: TRBJ2-7; v_gene: TRBV7-2; CDR3aa: CASSSGTGGPYEQYF; CDR3nt: TGTGCCAGCAGCTCCGGGACAGGGGGCCCCTACGAGCAGTACTTC
d_gene: -; abundance: few; j_gene: TRBJ1-2; v_gene: TRBV6-6; CDR3aa: CASRGGIGYTF; CDR3nt: TGTGCCAGCAGGGGGGGGATTGGCTACACCTTC
d_gene: -; abundance: -; j_gene: TRBJ2-1; v_gene: TRBV7-8; CDR3aa: CASSLEGSERSEQFF; CDR3nt: TGTGCCAGCAGCTTAGAAGGGTCGGAGAGGTCTGAGCAGTTCTTC
d_gene: -; abundance: few; j_gene: TRBJ2-1; v_gene: TRBV11-2; CDR3aa: CASSSNDGTEGYNEQFF; CDR3nt: TGTGCCAGCAGCTCCAATGACGGGACGGAGGGGTACAATGAGCAGTTCTTC
d_gene: TRBD2; abundance: -; j_gene: TRBJ2-1; v_gene: TRBV5-1; CDR3aa: CASSPGLAGGPSSYNEQFF; CDR3nt: TGCGCCAGCAGCCCCGGACTAGCGGGAGGGCCTAGCTCCTACAATGAGCAGTTCTTC
d_gene: -; abundance: -; j_gene: TRBJ1-5; v_gene: TRBV28; CDR3aa: CASTPRGRQPQHF; CDR3nt: TGTGCCAGCACCCCTCGGGGGCGACAGCCCCAGCATTTT
d_gene: TRBD2; abundance: -; j_gene: TRBJ2-5; v_gene: TRBV5-1; CDR3aa: CASRQRLAGVETQYF; CDR3nt: TGCGCCAGCAGACAGAGACTAGCGGGAGTGGAGACCCAGTACTTC
d_gene: -; abundance: -; j_gene: TRBJ2-6; v_gene: TRBV4-2; CDR3aa: CASSSIVSGANVLTF; CDR3nt: TGTGCCAGCAGCTCCATTGTGTCTGGGGCCAACGTCCTGACTTTC